This TCR beta chain was identified during a study of Graves' ophthalmopathy and Graves' hyperthyroidism. RNA transcripts were the template, and TCR beta CDR3 regions were amplified from them. HTBI-primed RT-PCR formed the first round, and a multiplex PCR formed the second. TCRdb processed the multiplex PCR reads anew with MiXCR; each CDR3 protein has one entry. Among about 740,000 distinct CDR3 sequences listed, roughly 40% were seen once. A few counts support this clonotype. CDR1 and CDR2 from the germline V gene are DFQATT and SNEGSKA (reference sequence). This CDR3 comprises 14 residues. The receptor was derived from an adult man with Graves' ophthalmopathy. V usage is TRBV20-1 and J usage is TRBJ1-1; 11 bases agree with TRBD1. The sequenced sample was peripheral blood. The DNA for the CDR3 is TGCAGCCTAAGGGACAGGGGGTATCTTAGTGAAGCTTTCTTT. This codes for CSLRDRGYLSEAFF.